This T cell receptor beta chain stems from a study of CD8+ T cells in alopecia areata. For the study at large: Treated patients were given 5 to 10 mg oral tofacitinib twice daily. Tofacitinib continued for 6 to 18 months and was then withheld for 6 months. Points from the study as a whole: Tofacitinib significantly reduced both scalp clonality and expanded CD8+ clones among the top 100.

Note on this clone: Its target is not known.

As for treatment: oral pan-JAK inhibitor, 5-10 mg twice daily. Those with alopecia areata gave lesional scalp punch biopsies and peripheral blood. In germline, CDR1 is SEHNR, CDR2 FQNEAQ (reference sequence). The ends lost 5 bases at V and 9 bases at J; junction bases unmatched: 13. The CDR3 is 16 residues long. Reverse transcription of extracted RNA yielded cDNA, which provided the sequencing template. Assay: immunoSEQ multiplex PCR; the TCRdb copy retains only in-frame clones and omits some. The table has 150,000 to 200,000 clones, roughly 53% seen once; the top ten hold roughly 12%. The material was CD8+ T cells sorted from blood, obtained at week 24, from a patient treated with tofacitinib. This clonotype originated in a human donor with alopecia areata. V is TRBV7-9 and J is TRBJ1-6; 7 nucleotides line up with TRBD1. CDR3 sequence reads: CASSAAPTGAGSPLHF. DNA for the CDR3: TGTGCCAGCAGCGCCGCGCCTACAGGGGCGGGTTCACCCCTCCACTTT.